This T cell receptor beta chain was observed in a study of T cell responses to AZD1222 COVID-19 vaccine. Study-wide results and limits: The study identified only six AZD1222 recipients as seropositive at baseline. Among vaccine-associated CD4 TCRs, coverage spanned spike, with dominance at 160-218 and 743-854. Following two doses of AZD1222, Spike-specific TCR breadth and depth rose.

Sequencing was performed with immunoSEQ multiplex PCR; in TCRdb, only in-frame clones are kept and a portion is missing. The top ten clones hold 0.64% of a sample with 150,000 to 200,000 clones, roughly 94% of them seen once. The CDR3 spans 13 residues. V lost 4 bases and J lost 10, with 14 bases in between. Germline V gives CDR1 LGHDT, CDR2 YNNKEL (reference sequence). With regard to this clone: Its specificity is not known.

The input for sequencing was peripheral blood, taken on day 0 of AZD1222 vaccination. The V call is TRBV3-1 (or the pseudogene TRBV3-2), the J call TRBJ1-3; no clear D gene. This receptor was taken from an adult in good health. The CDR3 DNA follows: TGTGCCAGCAGCCCCGGGGTTTCGGGGACCATATATTTT. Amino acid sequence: CASSPGVSGTIYF.